This T cell receptor (beta chain) was found in a study of blood T cell repertoires in COVID-19. The wider study: T cells, B-cell-depleted T cells, or PBMCs supplied cDNA or gDNA.

The repertoire was sequenced with immunoSEQ multiplex PCR; TCRdb's copy has only in-frame clones and lacks some. This sample has fewer than 350,000 clones, with roughly 87% found just once. This clone was seen once. V was shortened by 0 bases and J by 6 bases, with 9 bases between the two germline ends. There are 14 residues in the CDR3. Germline lookup yields CDR1 SGHTA and CDR2 FQGNSA. During active infection, Seattle patients enrolled and were then monitored through disease. The receptor was isolated from a man aged 25-45 years with COVID-19, enrolled during active disease. The source material was peripheral blood. This chain links TRBV7-2 with TRBJ2-1; D is perhaps TRBD2 (5 bases). CDR3 amino acids: CASSLARLLNEQFF. The CDR3 DNA follows: TGTGCCAGCAGCTTAGCGCGACTACTCAATGAGCAGTTCTTC.